This T cell receptor (beta chain) was retrieved from a study of PD-1 blockade in classical Hodgkin lymphoma. Here immunoSEQ multiplex PCR was the method, and the copy in TCRdb shows in-frame clones only, minus some. The sample contains 90,000 to 100,000 clones, 89% of which appear only once. Findings of the study overall: Before treatment, TCR diversity in newly diagnosed patients was reportedly lower than in healthy donors.

Trimming took 3 bases from V and 8 from J, leaving 13 bases between them. Germline CDR1 MDHEN, CDR2 SYDVKM. The CDR3 sequence is 14 residues long. All patients experienced relapse after autologous stem cell transplantation, and brentuximab vedotin exposure was variable. Patients' outcomes at their best amounted to complete response, partial response or progressive disease. In the case of this clone: Antigen specificity is unknown.

This rearrangement joins TRBV28 to TRBJ1-4; a weak D match, TRBD1 (6 bases). This TCR was sampled from a human donor with classical Hodgkin lymphoma. The sample in question was peripheral blood mononuclear cells (PBMCs), obtained before the second cycle of nivolumab. CDR3 sequence (DNA): TGTGCCAGCAGTTTTGGGGTGCAGGGGGAAAAACTGTTTTTT. Its translation: CASSFGVQGEKLFF.